The next 14 T cell receptor beta chains were all read from a single sample in a study of shared clonotypes between healthy human individuals. Clones were sequenced by immunoSEQ multiplex PCR, and TCRdb holds only the in-frame ones, with some missing. The sample consists of about 2.3 million clones, 85% to 95% of them appearing once. Sequenced: naive CD4+ T cells from PBMCs. Sample subset: CD45RA+ positively selected. All receptors derive from a man between 18 and 35 years old in good health. Some clones in this sample may be carry-over from other donors' samples.

The chain couples TRBV5-1 to TRBJ1-2; the match to TRBD1 covers 8 bases. V lost 4 bases and J lost 3; bases outside the gene matches: 8. Looked up from germline, CDR1 is SGHRS and CDR2 is YFSETQ. CDR3 size: 15 residues. CDR3 in DNA: TGCGCCAGCAGCCCTCAGGACAGGGTTCACTATGGCTACACCTTC. This codes for CASSPQDRVHYGYTF.

The chain has TRBV28 and TRBJ2-7, with 9 bases aligning to TRBD1. Trimming removed 7 bases from V and 4 bases from J; junction bases left unmatched: 8. The germline V gene encodes CDR1 MDHEN and CDR2 SYDVKM. The CDR3 has 14 amino acids. The CDR3 nucleotides read TGTGCCAGCACCCAATTACAGGGGGCTTACGAGCAGTACTTC. It codes for CASTQLQGAYEQYF.

The chain has TRBV19 and TRBJ1-1; D is ambiguous. Germline CDR1 and CDR2: LNHDA and SQIVND (reference sequence). V dropped 7 bases and J dropped 6 bases, with 12 bases sitting between them. The CDR3 spans 12 residues. CDR3 region: CASTPGRSEAFF. DNA for the CDR3: TGTGCCAGTACTCCGGGCCGCTCTGAAGCTTTCTTT.

V and J are TRBV19 and TRBJ2-2; maybe TRBD2 (5 bases). V lost 8 bases and J 3 bases, leaving 13 bases between the germline ends. This CDR3 spans 14 amino acids. Per the germline V gene, CDR1 is LNHDA and CDR2 is SQIVND (reference sequence). Here the CDR3 reads CASRRSSHTGELFF. The CDR3 DNA reads TGTGCCAGTCGGAGGAGTAGTCACACCGGGGAGCTGTTTTTT.

The chain joins TRBV5-1 to TRBJ2-5; tentatively, D is TRBD1 or TRBD2 (5 bases each). The CDR3 runs 15 residues. Trimming removed 7 bases at V and 3 bases at J, with 19 bases between. Germline loops: CDR1 SGHRS, CDR2 YFSETQ. As DNA, the CDR3 is TGCGCCAGCGGGGTCGGGGCGGTAGGGAAAGAGACCCAGTACTTC. Its protein is CASGVGAVGKETQYF.

This chain links TRBV10-3 with TRBJ2-7; D may be TRBD1 (6 bases). With 6 bases removed from V and 3 bases from J, the gap between germline ends came to 15 bases. The CDR3 sequence is 14 residues long. CDR1 is ENHRY and CDR2 is SYGVKD in the germline V gene. The CDR3 DNA sequence: TGTGCCATCAGCGACAGGCGTGGGGGCTACGAGCAGTACTTC. Protein: CAISDRRGGYEQYF.

The chain joins TRBV6-5 to TRBJ1-2, with a tentative D call TRBD1 (5 bases). Germline V gene sequence: CDR1 MNHEY, CDR2 SVGAGI. The V end was cut by 6 bases, the J end by 5 bases, with 16 bases between. The CDR3 totals 14 residues. In DNA form, the CDR3 reads TGTGCCAGCAGGAACGTCGGGCAGGGATATGGCTACACCTTC. Encoded protein: CASRNVGQGYGYTF.

The genes are TRBV4-2 and TRBJ1-2; D uncertain. The CDR3 consists of 15 residues. CDR1 and CDR2 from the germline V gene are LGHNA and YNFKEQ. Trimming took off 1 base at V and 4 bases at J, with 13 bases between the two ends. CDR3 bases: TGTGCCAGCAGCCAAGTTTCTGACCCCGCCTATGGCTACACCTTC. This translates into CASSQVSDPAYGYTF.

This rearrangement joins TRBV5-1 to TRBJ2-2, with 9 bases identical to TRBD2. CDR1 is SGHRS, CDR2 YFSETQ, per germline. There are 15 residues in the CDR3. Germline trimming cut 3 bases from V and 5 bases from J; bases unmatched to any gene: 5. CDR3 sequence (DNA): TGCGCCAGCAGCTCGGGACTAGCTGGAACCGGGGAGCTGTTTTTT. This codes for CASSSGLAGTGELFF.

V and J are TRBV10-3 and TRBJ1-1, with TRBD1 matching 7 bases. V lost 2 bases, J lost 0 bases, and 3 bases stayed unmatched. The CDR3 has 15 amino acids. Looked up from germline, CDR1 is ENHRY and CDR2 is SYGVKD. The CDR3 spells CAISEGQAVNTEAFF. DNA of the CDR3: TGTGCCATCAGTGAGGGACAGGCTGTGAACACTGAAGCTTTCTTT.

The chain carries TRBV6-1 and TRBJ1-3; no clear D gene. Germline CDR1 reads MNHNS; CDR2 reads SASEGT. Trimming took 5 bases from V and 1 from J, leaving 12 bases between them. The CDR3 consists of 15 residues. CDR3 sequence (DNA): TGTGCCAGCAGTCTAAACTTGGGGTCTGGAAACACCATATATTTT. Translation: CASSLNLGSGNTIYF.

The chain combines TRBV28 with TRBJ1-2; tentatively, D is TRBD1 (5 bases). In germline, CDR1 is MDHEN, CDR2 SYDVKM. Trimming took 2 bases from V and 6 from J, leaving 16 bases between them. The CDR3 consists of 15 residues. CDR3 loop: CASSLGAISADGYTF. The CDR3 coding sequence is TGTGCCAGCAGTTTAGGGGCGATCTCGGCGGATGGCTACACCTTC.

The V call is TRBV30, the J call TRBJ1-1, with D perhaps matching TRBD1 (5 bases). The V and J ends lost 3 bases and 5 bases respectively, with 13 bases between them. CDR3 length: 13 amino acids. Germline CDR1 is GTSNPN and CDR2 is SVGIG (reference sequence). The CDR3: CAWRLRGGTEAFF. The CDR3 DNA follows: TGTGCCTGGAGACTGCGGGGGGGGACTGAAGCTTTCTTT.

The chain employs TRBV19 and TRBJ1-5; no clear D gene. The CDR3 length is 12 residues. Germline loops: CDR1 LNHDA, CDR2 SQIVND (reference sequence). V gave up 9 bases and J gave up 2 bases, with 8 bases separating them. The CDR3 sequence is CASRLGNQPQHF. In DNA, the CDR3 is TGTGCCAGCCGGCTAGGCAATCAGCCCCAGCATTTT. Full variable domain (outside the CDR3, taken from reference TRBV19 and TRBJ1-5): DGGITQSPKYLFRKEGQNVTLSCEQNLNHDAMYWYRQDPGQGLRLIYYSQIVNDFQKGDIAEGYSVSREKKESFPLTVTSAQKNPTAFYLCASRLGNQPQHFGDGTRLSIL.